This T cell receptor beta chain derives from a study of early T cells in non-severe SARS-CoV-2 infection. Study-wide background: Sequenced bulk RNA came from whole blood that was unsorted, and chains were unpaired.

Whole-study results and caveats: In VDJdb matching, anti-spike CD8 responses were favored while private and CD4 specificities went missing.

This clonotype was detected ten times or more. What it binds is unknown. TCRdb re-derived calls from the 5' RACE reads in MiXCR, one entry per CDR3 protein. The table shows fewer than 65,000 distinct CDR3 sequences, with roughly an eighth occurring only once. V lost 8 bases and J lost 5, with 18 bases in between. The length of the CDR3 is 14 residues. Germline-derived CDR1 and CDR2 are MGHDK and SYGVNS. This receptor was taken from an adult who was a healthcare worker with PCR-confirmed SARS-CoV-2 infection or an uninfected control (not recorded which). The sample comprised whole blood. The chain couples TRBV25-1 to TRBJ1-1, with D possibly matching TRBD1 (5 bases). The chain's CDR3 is CASSLGGRKTEAFF. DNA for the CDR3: TGTGCCAGCTCGCTGGGGGGACGGAAAACTGAAGCTTTCTTT. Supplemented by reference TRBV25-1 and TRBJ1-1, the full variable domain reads EADIYQTPRYLVIGTGKKITLECSQTMGHDKMYWYQQDPGMELHLIHYSYGVNSTEKGDLSSESTVSRIRTEHFPLTLESARPSHTSQYLCASSLGGRKTEAFFGQGTRLTVV.